These 19 T cell receptor beta chains came from one sample sequenced in a study of shared clonotypes between healthy human individuals. Assay: immunoSEQ multiplex PCR; the TCRdb copy retains only in-frame clones and omits some. This sample has 800,000 or so clones, with 96% found just once. Terminally differentiated effector memory CD45RA+ cells were excluded from the naive CD8 cells, which were CD45RO-negative and positively selected for CCR7. Sequenced material: naive CD8+ T cells sorted from blood. Source of these receptors: a man aged 25-45 years in good health.

The chain recombines TRBV25-1 with TRBJ1-2, with TRBD1 identical over 7 bases. CDR1 and CDR2 from the germline V gene are MGHDK and SYGVNS. The junction had 5 bases not matched to a gene; V was cut back by 4 bases and J by 6 bases. The CDR3 spans 13 residues. CDR3 sequence: CASSGQGFDGYTF. CDR3 in DNA: TGTGCCAGCAGTGGACAGGGTTTCGATGGCTACACCTTC.

V gene TRBV7-9 combines with J gene TRBJ2-7, with 13 bases lining up with TRBD2. CDR1 SEHNR and CDR2 FQNEAQ come from the germline V gene (reference sequence). V was clipped by 5 bases and J by 7 bases; unmatched bases: 8. This CDR3 is 15 amino acids long. The CDR3 protein is CASSELAGGPPEQYF. In DNA, the CDR3 is TGTGCCAGCAGCGAACTAGCGGGAGGGCCCCCTGAGCAGTACTTC.

This sequence joins TRBV6-5 and TRBJ2-1; 7 nucleotides align to TRBD1. V was clipped by 3 bases and J by 7 bases; unmatched bases: 3. Germline CDR1 reads MNHEY; CDR2 reads SVGAGI. The CDR3 is 13 amino acids. CDR3 DNA sequence: TGTGCCAGCAGTTATGGGACAGCAAATGAGCAGTTCTTC. Amino acid sequence: CASSYGTANEQFF.

Regarding this clone: The germline gene is not matched at one end of the junction; a read error may be the cause. The V call is TRBV7-7, the J call TRBJ2-5, with a weak D call TRBD1 (6 bases). Looked up from germline, CDR1 is SSHAT and CDR2 is FNYEAQ (reference sequence). The CDR3 is 12 amino acids. CDR3 DNA: TGTGCTAGCAGCCCGCAACAGGGAGCCCAGTACTTC. This translates into CASSPQQGAQYF.

The V and J genes are TRBV10-2 and TRBJ1-5; TRBD1 might be the D (6 bases). Trimming shortened V by 2 bases and J by 1 base, and 12 bases separated the two germline ends. Germline-derived CDR1 and CDR2 are WSHSY and SAAADI. The CDR3 runs 16 residues. The CDR3 DNA is TGCGCCAGCAGTGAGGATGGGGGGGCGAGCAATCAGCCCCAGCATTTT. It encodes CASSEDGGASNQPQHF.

The gene calls are TRBV6-6 and TRBJ2-2; TRBD2 matches at 7 bases. Germline CDR1 is MNHNY and CDR2 is SVGAGI (reference sequence). V was clipped by 5 bases and J by 0 bases; unmatched bases: 6. This CDR3 region has 16 residues. The CDR3 DNA sequence: TGTGCCAGCAGTAAGCTAGCGGATGCGAACACCGGGGAGCTGTTTTTT. This translates into CASSKLADANTGELFF.

The chain is built from TRBV27 and TRBJ1-5; 10 bases fit TRBD1. Germline CDR1 is MNHEY and CDR2 is SMNVEV (reference sequence). J was trimmed by 3 bases and V by 4 bases; bases with no gene match: 18. The CDR3 has 20 amino acids. This CDR3 is CASSSLVGTGAFFDNQPQHF. CDR3 in DNA: TGTGCCAGCAGTTCCCTGGTCGGGACAGGGGCCTTTTTTGACAATCAGCCCCAGCATTTT.

The rearrangement joins TRBV30 to TRBJ1-1; TRBD1 aligns across 11 bases. Germline loops: CDR1 GTSNPN, CDR2 SVGIG (reference sequence). This CDR3 comprises 14 residues. The ends lost 4 bases at V and 6 bases at J; junction bases unmatched: 7. Here the CDR3 DNA reads TGTGCCTGGACCACCGGGACAGGGGGGGCTGAAGCTTTCTTT. As protein: CAWTTGTGGAEAFF.

The chain carries TRBV27 and TRBJ2-3, with D uncertain. The CDR3 runs 14 residues. Germline V gene sequence: CDR1 MNHEY, CDR2 SMNVEV (reference sequence). Trimming took off 0 bases at V and 10 bases at J, with 14 bases between the two ends. The CDR3 here is CASSLSGLSSSQYF. The CDR3 region has the DNA TGTGCCAGCAGTTTATCAGGGTTGAGTTCCTCGCAGTATTTT.

This clone appeared once. This chain links TRBV4-3 with TRBJ2-1, with TRBD1 identical over 7 bases. Germline CDR1 LGHNA, CDR2 YSLEER. V was clipped by 1 base and J by 4 bases; unmatched bases: 4. The CDR3 sequence is 15 residues long. This chain's CDR3 is CASSQGDRVYNEQFF. The CDR3 DNA sequence: TGCGCCAGCAGCCAAGGAGACAGGGTTTACAATGAGCAGTTCTTC.

J is TRBJ1-1 and V is TRBV4-1; D uncertain. Germline-derived CDR1 and CDR2 are MGHRA and YSYEKL. Trimming took off 1 base at V and 2 bases at J, with 8 bases between the two ends. CDR3 size: 14 residues. This CDR3 is CASSQVSGNTEAFF. Here the CDR3 DNA reads TGCGCCAGCAGCCAAGTGTCCGGAAACACTGAAGCTTTCTTT.

The chain recombines TRBV19 with TRBJ2-3; 9 nucleotides agree with TRBD1. Germline CDR1 is LNHDA and CDR2 is SQIVND (reference sequence). V lost 3 bases to trimming and J lost 6 bases; unmatched junction nucleotides: 10. The CDR3 extends over 16 amino acids. Written as DNA, the CDR3 is TGTGCCAGTAGTATGAGGTTGAGGACAGGGGTTGATACGCAGTATTTT. This translates into CASSMRLRTGVDTQYF.

Worth noting for this clone: This same CDR3 is encoded by further DNA sequences in the sample. CDR3 in amino acids: CASSVVAGDEQYF. In DNA, the CDR3 is TGTGCCAGCAGCGTAGTAGCGGGAGACGAGCAGTACTTC. The chain is built from TRBV9 and TRBJ2-7; 9 nucleotides match TRBD2. V shed 0 bases and J 5 bases; nucleotides not matched to a gene: 0. The CDR3 loop spans 13 amino acids. Germline CDR1 reads SGDLS; CDR2 reads YYNGEE.

This sequence joins TRBV7-9 and TRBJ2-5; 9 bases are shared with TRBD2. The length of the CDR3 is 14 residues. With V trimmed by 5 bases and J by 1 base, 2 bases remained unmatched. Germline assignment: CDR1 SEHNR and CDR2 FQNEAQ (reference sequence). The CDR3 region has the DNA TGTGCCAGCAGCCCGACTAGCGGCCAAGAGACCCAGTACTTC. The encoded protein is CASSPTSGQETQYF.

This rearrangement joins TRBV7-7 to TRBJ2-5; weak D call: TRBD1 (5 bases). This CDR3 contains 15 residues. The V end lost 1 base, the J end lost 2 bases, and 11 bases lay between the germline ends. The germline gives CDR1 SSHAT, CDR2 FNYEAQ (reference sequence). CDR3 residues: CASSLEGLRQETQYF. The CDR3 nucleotides read TGTGCCAGCAGCTTAGAGGGGCTACGGCAAGAGACCCAGTACTTC.

This chain links TRBV5-5 with TRBJ2-7, with D perhaps TRBD1 or TRBD2 (5 bases each). V was cut by 5 bases and J by 3 bases, with 18 bases left in between. Germline values: CDR1 SGHKS, CDR2 YYEKEE (reference sequence). This CDR3 spans 15 amino acids. This chain's CDR3 is CASSSHSGPRYEQYF. CDR3 DNA sequence: TGTGCCAGCAGTTCTCATTCGGGACCCCGCTACGAGCAGTACTTC.

V usage is TRBV6-1 and J usage is TRBJ2-3; possibly TRBD2 for D (6 bases). The CDR3 is 14 residues long. Germline V gene lookup returns CDR1 MNHNS and CDR2 SASEGT. V was trimmed by 6 bases and J by 5 bases, leaving 15 bases between them. CDR3 DNA sequence: TGTGCCAGCAGGGGACTGGGAGTTTTAGATACGCAGTATTTT. Protein product: CASRGLGVLDTQYF.

This chain uses TRBV11-2 with TRBJ2-7; D possibly corresponds to TRBD2 (6 bases). V lost 1 base, J lost 7 bases, and 11 bases lay in between. The CDR3 loop spans 13 amino acids. Germline CDR1 is SGHAT and CDR2 is FQNNGV. The CDR3 here is CASSLGRGGEQYF. CDR3 coding DNA: TGTGCCAGCAGCTTAGGGCGGGGCGGTGAGCAGTACTTC.

The chain uses TRBV29-1 and TRBJ2-7; D is unresolved. The germline gives CDR1 SQVTM, CDR2 ANQGSEA. V dropped 5 bases and J dropped 0 bases, with 14 bases sitting between them. CDR3 length equals 14 residues. Here the CDR3 reads CSVQRTVDSYEQYF. In DNA form, the CDR3 reads TGCAGCGTTCAGAGGACGGTGGACTCCTACGAGCAGTACTTC.